These T cell receptor beta chains were read from a single sample in a study of CD8 T cells in ankylosing spondylitis. In TCRdb, the 5' RACE reads were re-called with MiXCR into one record per CDR3 protein. This table has some 220,000 distinct CDR3 sequences, 7.3% appearing once. The sequencing sample was made of blood, either unsorted or a sorted T cell fraction (not recorded which). The source is a male donor with ankylosing spondylitis. Each CDR3 is given with its conserved first and last residue. A D gene is named only where the DNA matches it firmly. The size entry is marked missing in some rows and otherwise reads once, few, many or a size class.

TRBV6-2/TRBV6-3,TRBJ2-7,few,TRBD2,CASAGVGYEQYF,TGTGCCAGCGCGGGAGTGGGGTACGAGCAGTACTTC
TRBV19,TRBJ1-5,few,.,CASSTGGFWQPQHF,TGTGCCAGTAGTACGGGGGGGTTTTGGCAGCCCCAGCATTTT
TRBV7-9,TRBJ1-6,many,TRBD1,CASSLLTGESYNSPLHF,TGTGCCAGCAGCTTACTGACAGGGGAATCCTATAATTCACCCCTCCACTTT
TRBV7-8,TRBJ2-1,many,TRBD2,CASSLGLAGATVYEQFF,TGTGCCAGCAGCTTGGGACTAGCGGGGGCCACAGTCTATGAGCAGTTCTTC
TRBV12-3/TRBV12-4,TRBJ1-1,many,.,CASSSGTTEAFF,TGTGCCAGCAGTTCCGGGACGACTGAAGCTTTCTTT
TRBV6-2/TRBV6-3,TRBJ2-7,many,.,CASRKGTGTSWSYEQYF,TGTGCCAGCAGAAAAGGGACAGGGACTAGCTGGTCCTACGAGCAGTACTTC
TRBV15,TRBJ2-6,many,.,CATSRAWGLSGANVLTF,TGTGCCACCAGCAGAGCCTGGGGACTCTCTGGGGCCAACGTCCTGACTTTC
TRBV4-3,TRBJ1-6,many,.,CASSQKTGHSPLHF,TGCGCCAGCAGCCAAAAGACAGGCCACTCACCCCTCCACTTT
TRBV10-3,TRBJ1-1,many,.,CAISERVQKNTEAFF,TGTGCCATCAGCGAACGGGTACAGAAGAACACTGAAGCTTTCTTT
TRBV4-3,TRBJ2-1,.,TRBD2,CASSQDGLAAYNEQFF,TGCGCCAGCAGCCAAGATGGACTAGCGGCCTACAATGAGCAGTTCTTC
TRBV4-3,TRBJ2-5,many,.,CASSQGTQSQETQYF,TGCGCCAGCAGCCAGGGGACACAGTCCCAAGAGACCCAGTACTTC
TRBV12-3/TRBV12-4,TRBJ1-5,many,TRBD1,CASSLQGGQPQHF,TGTGCCAGCAGTTTACAGGGGGGTCAGCCCCAGCATTTT
TRBV10-3,TRBJ2-1,many,.,CAISESQAGSYNEQFF,TGTGCCATCAGTGAGTCCCAAGCGGGCTCCTACAATGAGCAGTTCTTC
TRBV7-9,TRBJ2-1,few,TRBD2,CASRPAGGISYNEQFF,TGTGCCAGCAGGCCAGCGGGAGGGATCTCCTACAATGAGCAGTTCTTC
TRBV27,TRBJ2-1,few,TRBD1,CASTDGTGGVGEQFF,TGTGCCAGCACCGACGGGACAGGGGGTGTAGGTGAGCAGTTCTTC
TRBV6-2/TRBV6-3,TRBJ1-1,few,.,CASSYSDNTEAFF,TGTGCCAGCAGTTACTCGGACAACACTGAAGCTTTCTTT
TRBV6-2/TRBV6-3,TRBJ2-1,.,TRBD2,CASRAGAYYNEQFF,TGTGCCAGCAGAGCGGGAGCGTACTACAATGAGCAGTTCTTC
TRBV27,TRBJ2-1,.,.,CASSFAGDYNEQFF,TGTGCCAGCAGTTTTGCAGGGGACTACAATGAGCAGTTCTTC
TRBV4-3,TRBJ2-1,many,TRBD1,CASSQDRQGWYNEQFF,TGCGCCAGCAGCCAAGACCGACAGGGGTGGTACAATGAGCAGTTCTTC
TRBV7-8,TRBJ1-2,.,.,CASSSRGSYGYTF,TGTGCCAGCAGCTCCAGGGGATCCTATGGCTACACCTTC
TRBV5-1,TRBJ1-1,few,TRBD1,CASSFRGTVNTEAFF,TGCGCCAGCAGCTTCCGCGGGACAGTGAACACTGAAGCTTTCTTT
TRBV27,TRBJ1-2,many,.,CASSIRQPHNYGYTF,TGTGCCAGCTCGATACGGCAGCCTCATAACTATGGCTACACCTTC
TRBV4-3,TRBJ1-1,many,TRBD1,CASSAYRGSDTEAFF,TGCGCCAGCAGCGCCTACAGGGGGTCGGACACTGAAGCTTTCTTT
TRBV20-1,TRBJ1-1,many,.,CSAREDHEAFF,TGCAGTGCTAGGGAGGACCATGAAGCTTTCTTT
TRBV13,TRBJ2-7,many,.,CASSLLDGATHEQYF,TGTGCCAGCAGCCTCCTGGACGGGGCAACCCACGAGCAGTACTTC
TRBV3-1,TRBJ2-5,many,.,CASSQDRNQYF,TGTGCCAGCAGCCAAGACAGGAATCAGTACTTC
TRBV10-3,TRBJ1-4,many,TRBD1,CAISTGGEIEKLFF,TGTGCCATCAGCACAGGGGGCGAGATAGAAAAACTGTTTTTT